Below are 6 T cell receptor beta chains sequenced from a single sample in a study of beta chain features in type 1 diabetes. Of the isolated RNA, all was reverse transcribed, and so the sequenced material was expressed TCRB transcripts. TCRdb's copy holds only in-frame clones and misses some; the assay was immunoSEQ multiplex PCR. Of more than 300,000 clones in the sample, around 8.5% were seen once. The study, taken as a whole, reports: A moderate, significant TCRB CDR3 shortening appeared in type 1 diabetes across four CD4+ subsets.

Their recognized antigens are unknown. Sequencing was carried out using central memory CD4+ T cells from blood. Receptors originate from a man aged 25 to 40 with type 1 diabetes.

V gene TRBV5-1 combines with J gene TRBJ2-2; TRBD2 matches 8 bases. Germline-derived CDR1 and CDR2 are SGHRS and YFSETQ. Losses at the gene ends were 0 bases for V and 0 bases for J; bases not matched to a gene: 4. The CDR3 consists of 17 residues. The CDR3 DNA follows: TGCGCCAGCAGCTTGGCCGGGGGACTAGCGAACACCGGGGAGCTGTTTTTT. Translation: CASSLAGGLANTGELFF.

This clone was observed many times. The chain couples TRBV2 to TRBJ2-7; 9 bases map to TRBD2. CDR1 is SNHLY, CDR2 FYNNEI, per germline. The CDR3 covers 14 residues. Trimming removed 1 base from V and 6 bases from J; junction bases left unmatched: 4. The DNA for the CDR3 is TGTGCCAGCAGTGAAGATGGCGGGGGGGCCGAGCAGTACTTC. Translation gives CASSEDGGGAEQYF.

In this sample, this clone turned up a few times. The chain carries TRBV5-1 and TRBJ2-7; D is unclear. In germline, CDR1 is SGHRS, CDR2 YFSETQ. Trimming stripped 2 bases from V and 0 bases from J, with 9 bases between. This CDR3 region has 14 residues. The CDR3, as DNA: TGCGCCAGCAGCTTCAGACCCTCCTCCTACGAGCAGTACTTC. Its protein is CASSFRPSSYEQYF.

CDR3: CSVASVVRGYTF. The CDR3 DNA reads as TGCAGCGTGGCCTCGGTAGTGCGAGGCTACACCTTC. V is TRBV29-1 and J is TRBJ1-2; D gene uncertain. CDR3 size: 12 residues. The V and J ends lost 6 bases and 8 bases respectively, with 16 bases between them. The germline V gene has CDR1 SQVTM and CDR2 ANQGSEA. The entire variable domain, with the rest obtained from reference TRBV29-1 and TRBJ1-2, is as follows: SAVISQKPSRDICQRGTSLTIQCQVDSQVTMMFWYRQQPGQSLTLIATANQGSEATYESGFVIDKFPISRPNLTFSTLTVSNMSPEDSSIYLCSVASVVRGYTFGSGTRLTVV.

CDR3 in amino acids: CASSETGGITEAFF. CDR3 coding DNA: TGTGCCAGCAGTGAAACAGGGGGCATTACTGAAGCTTTCTTT. The J gene is TRBJ1-1, the V gene TRBV25-1; 9 bases agree with TRBD1. Germline trimming cut 2 bases from V and 5 bases from J; bases unmatched to any gene: 3. The CDR3 consists of 14 residues. CDR1 MGHDK and CDR2 SYGVNS come from the germline V gene.

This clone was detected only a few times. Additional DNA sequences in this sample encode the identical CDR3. In DNA form, the CDR3 reads TGCGCCAGCAGCTTGGACAGGGGTACTGAAGCTTTCTTT. This translates into CASSLDRGTEAFF. The gene calls are TRBV5-1 and TRBJ1-1; 7 bases agree with TRBD1. Germline values: CDR1 SGHRS, CDR2 YFSETQ. CDR3 length: 13 amino acids. The ends lost 0 bases at V and 5 bases at J; junction bases unmatched: 1.